These 2 T cell receptor beta chains came from one sample sequenced in a study of T and B cells in COVID-19 patients. Blood genomic DNA input for TRB amplification was roughly 220-500 ng. TRB rearrangements were amplified by multiplex PCR with BIOMED2 TRB-A/B primers. TCRdb analysed the multiplex PCR reads with MiXCR anew, one entry per CDR3 protein. The sample holds approximately 17,000 distinct CDR3 sequences, 25% to 35% seen once. Sequencing used blood. Receptors originate from a human donor who had recovered from COVID-19.

This sequence joins TRBV10-3 and TRBJ1-1; D perhaps matches TRBD1 (6 bases). V was shortened by 4 bases and J by 5 bases, with 11 bases between the two germline ends. CDR3 size: 13 residues. CDR1 and CDR2 (germline): ENHRY, SYGVKD. The CDR3 DNA sequence: TGTGCCATCAGTGGATCAGGGGATACTGAAGCTTTCTTT. Translating it yields CAISGSGDTEAFF.

This clonotype showed up just a few times. V gene TRBV28 combines with J gene TRBJ2-3; unclear D gene. The V and J ends lost 3 bases and 2 bases respectively, with 12 bases between them. CDR1 is MDHEN and CDR2 is SYDVKM in the germline V gene. CDR3 length equals 15 residues. The CDR3 region has the DNA TGTGCCAGCAGTTTTGGTGGGGTACCCACAGATACGCAGTATTTT. Protein product: CASSFGGVPTDTQYF.